The rows below give T cell receptor beta chains drawn from one sample of a study of molecular identifiers for immune sequencing clone quantification. Each CDR3 protein gets one entry after TCRdb re-called the PCR reads with MiXCR. The data hold about 510,000 distinct CDR3 sequences, with about 20% observed a single time. Specimen: naive CD8+ T cells from blood, with Jurkat cell RNA spiked in. These receptors came from a human donor in good health. Some libraries in this study had Jurkat cell RNA spiked in. Both conserved end residues are part of each CDR3. A D gene is named only where the DNA matches it firmly. Rows may omit the clone size; those that give it use once, few, many or a size class.

d_gene	j_gene	abundance	v_gene	CDR3aa	CDR3nt
TRBD1	TRBJ1-5	many	TRBV6-2/TRBV6-3	CASSSMPGTGLHQPQHF	TGTGCCAGCAGTTCCATGCCCGGGACAGGGTTGCATCAGCCCCAGCATTTT
TRBD2	TRBJ2-5	.	TRBV10-1	CASSESSGSCELEETQYF	TGCGCCAGCAGTGAGTCTAGCGGGAGTTGTGAATTGGAAGAGACCCAGTACTTC
TRBD1	TRBJ1-6	few	TRBV11-2	CASSLETGDGNSPLHF	TGTGCCAGCAGCTTAGAGACAGGGGATGGCAATTCACCCCTCCACTTT
TRBD2	TRBJ2-2	few	TRBV7-3	CASSFSGRSTGELFF	TGTGCCAGCAGCTTTAGCGGGAGAAGCACCGGGGAGCTGTTTTTT
.	TRBJ2-3	many	TRBV4-3	CASSPVALGTDTQYF	TGCGCCAGCAGCCCAGTTGCGCTAGGAACAGATACGCAGTATTTT
.	TRBJ2-2	few	TRBV9	CASSVGYGSSNTGELFF	TGTGCCAGCAGCGTAGGATATGGGTCTTCGAACACCGGGGAGCTGTTTTTT
.	TRBJ1-6	.	TRBV6-5	CASNYSIGTPLHF	TGTGCCAGCAATTACTCGATAGGAACACCCCTCCACTTT
.	TRBJ2-7	many	TRBV6-2/TRBV6-3	CASRPGMVLYEQYF	TGTGCCAGCAGACCGGGAATGGTACTATACGAGCAGTACTTC
.	TRBJ1-6	many	TRBV20-1	CSATDASSYNSPLHF	TGCAGTGCCACAGACGCGAGCTCCTATAATTCACCCCTCCACTTT
TRBD2	TRBJ2-1	.	TRBV7-9	CASIPSRDYQRDHGNEQFF	TGTGCCAGCATACCCTCGAGGGACTACCAGCGGGATCATGGCAATGAGCAGTTCTTC
.	TRBJ2-7	.	TRBV3-1	CASSLGVEQCF	TGTGCCAGCAGCCTCGGGGTCGAGCAGTGCTTC
.	TRBJ1-1	.	TRBV15	CATSRGEETEAFF	TGTGCCACCAGCAGAGGAGAGGAAACTGAAGCTTTCTTT
TRBD2	TRBJ2-5	few	TRBV19	CASNGGGVGETQYF	TGTGCCAGTAATGGGGGGGGAGTGGGAGAGACCCAGTACTTC